A selection of T cell receptor beta chains follows, all from one sample in a study of T cell responses to AZD1222 COVID-19 vaccine. The data were produced by immunoSEQ multiplex PCR, yet TCRdb's version contains in-frame clones alone and is incomplete. This sample has about 150,000 clones, with 75% to 95% found just once. This specimen consisted of peripheral blood, obtained on day 0 of AZD1222 vaccination. These receptors were taken from an adult in good health. CDR3s include the opening cysteine and the closing phenylalanine or tryptophan. The D gene is left open where the match is weak. Clone size is not always given. Where it is, it says once, few, many or a class for expanded clones.

j_gene	v_gene	len	abundance	d_gene	CDR3aa	CDR3nt
TRBJ1-1	TRBV30	13	-	-	CAWSDEQRAEAFF	TGTGCCTGGAGTGACGAACAACGGGCTGAAGCTTTCTTT
TRBJ2-7	TRBV3-1/TRBV3-2	11	-	-	CASSRGNEQYF	TGTGCCAGCAGCCGAGGGAACGAGCAGTACTTC
TRBJ2-7	TRBV11-2	15	-	-	CASSFVGPVANEQYF	TGTGCCAGCAGCTTCGTGGGCCCGGTAGCTAACGAGCAGTACTTC
TRBJ1-1	TRBV5-1	13	-	-	CASSWTANTEAFF	TGCGCCAGCAGCTGGACAGCGAACACTGAAGCTTTCTTT
TRBJ1-5	TRBV7-8	14	-	-	CASSLEAAIQPQHF	TGTGCCAGCAGCTTAGAGGCAGCAATCCAGCCCCAGCATTTT
TRBJ2-7	TRBV9	12	-	TRBD1	CASSGTDYEQYF	TGTGCCAGCTCCGGGACAGATTACGAGCAGTACTTC
TRBJ1-5	TRBV2	15	-	-	CATREGGALSQPQHF	TGTGCCACCAGGGAGGGGGGGGCGCTTAGTCAGCCCCAGCATTTT
TRBJ2-1	TRBV10-1	12	-	-	CASGRGGVEQFF	TGCGCCTCCGGGCGGGGTGGGGTTGAGCAGTTCTTC
TRBJ2-5	TRBV15	12	-	-	CATSRPRETQYF	TGTGCCACCAGCCGACCGCGGGAGACCCAGTACTTC
TRBJ1-6	TRBV28	13	once	-	CATIHRTNSPLHF	TGTGCCACAATACACCGTACCAATTCACCCCTCCACTTT
TRBJ1-3	TRBV9	15	-	-	CASSGQGLPGNTIYF	TGTGCCAGCAGCGGTCAGGGTCTGCCTGGAAACACCATATATTTT
TRBJ1-1	TRBV10-2	15	-	-	CASSARLGMNTEAFF	TGCGCCAGCAGTGCGAGGTTGGGAATGAACACTGAAGCTTTCTTT
TRBJ2-3	TRBV6-4	13	-	-	CASSDEGTDTQYF	TGTGCCAGCAGTGACGAAGGCACAGATACGCAGTATTTT
TRBJ2-7	TRBV2	16	-	TRBD2	CASSDRLAGDPYEQYF	TGTGCCAGCAGTGACCGACTAGCGGGAGACCCCTACGAGCAGTACTTC
TRBJ2-7	TRBV27	15	-	TRBD1	CASSPYSDRDDEQYF	TGTGCCAGCAGTCCATACTCGGACAGGGACGACGAGCAGTACTTC
TRBJ2-7	TRBV11-2	14	once	TRBD2	CASSGDYLSYEQYF	TGTGCCAGCAGCGGGGACTACCTTTCCTACGAGCAGTACTTC
TRBJ2-2	TRBV12-3/TRBV12-4	13	-	-	CASVVGTTGELFF	TGTGCCAGCGTGGTGGGGACCACCGGGGAGCTGTTTTTT
TRBJ1-2	TRBV7-9	13	-	-	CASSLGGGPGYTF	TGTGCCAGCAGCTTAGGAGGTGGACCCGGCTACACCTTC
TRBJ1-1	TRBV24-1	15	-	-	CATSDEGPRGTEAFF	TGTGCCACCAGTGATGAGGGTCCTAGGGGCACTGAAGCTTTCTTT
TRBJ1-1	TRBV5-6	12	-	-	CASSHGGTEAFF	TGTGCCAGCAGCCATGGGGGGACTGAAGCTTTCTTT
TRBJ2-3	TRBV27	16	-	TRBD2	CASSLVPGLAADTQYF	TGTGCCAGCAGTTTAGTCCCGGGACTAGCTGCAGATACGCAGTATTTT
TRBJ1-1	TRBV6-4	13	-	-	CASSENRNTEAFF	TGTGCCAGCAGTGAAAATCGAAACACTGAAGCTTTCTTT
TRBJ2-7	TRBV5-1	15	-	TRBD2	CASSPVVAGAYEQYF	TGCGCCAGCAGCCCGGTGGTGGCGGGGGCCTACGAGCAGTACTTC
TRBJ2-2	TRBV19	14	-	-	CASSIARNTGELFF	TGTGCCAGTAGTATTGCTCGGAACACCGGGGAGCTGTTTTTT
TRBJ2-4	TRBV6-5	15	-	TRBD1	CASSSDRRAKNIQYF	TGTGCCAGCAGTTCGGACAGGCGAGCCAAAAACATTCAGTACTTC
TRBJ2-1	TRBV24-1	17	-	-	CATSDKSRGGWYNEQFF	TGTGCCACCAGTGACAAATCAAGGGGTGGTTGGTACAATGAGCAGTTCTTC
TRBJ2-7	TRBV14	14	-	-	CASSQVGSSYEQYF	TGTGCCAGCAGCCAAGTTGGTAGCTCCTACGAGCAGTACTTC
TRBJ2-1	TRBV30	17	-	TRBD2	CAWSVPLGLADYNEQFF	TGTGCCTGGAGTGTCCCGCTGGGACTAGCGGACTACAATGAGCAGTTCTTC
TRBJ1-5	TRBV9	15	-	-	CASSPGTMGNQPQHF	TGTGCCAGCAGCCCCGGGACCATGGGCAATCAGCCCCAGCATTTT
TRBJ2-7	TRBV28	23	-	-	CASSTLLTGASPPNGIGTYEQYF	TGTGCCAGCAGTACTTTGTTGACAGGAGCCTCCCCCCCGAACGGGATAGGAACCTACGAGCAGTACTTC
TRBJ1-2	TRBV6-4	13	-	-	CASSDTGQYGYTF	TGTGCCAGCAGTGACACTGGACAGTATGGCTACACCTTC
TRBJ2-3	TRBV25-1	12	-	-	CASSDRPDTQYF	TGTGCCAGCAGTGACAGACCTGATACGCAGTATTTT